This entry describes one T cell receptor (beta chain). Sequencing was performed with immunoSEQ multiplex PCR; in TCRdb, only in-frame clones are kept and a portion is missing. In the table there are 70,000 to 85,000 clones, more than 65% of which are singletons. This sample was included in a study of control samples from healthy donors and cancer patients. The sample was PBMCs. The sequence was collected from a man aged 55-75 years with head and neck cancer.

Here the CDR3 reads CASSSGTSGRYNEQFF. The CDR3 region has the DNA TGTGCCAGCAGCTCCGGGACTAGCGGTCGCTACAATGAGCAGTTCTTC. The chain uses TRBV5-6 and TRBJ2-1; 11 positions match TRBD2. After removal of 3 bases from V and 3 bases from J, the junction contained 5 bases not matched to a gene. The germline CDR1 and CDR2 sequences are SGHDT and YYEEEE. The CDR3 length is 16 residues.